One sample yielded the 12 T cell receptor beta chains listed below, sequenced in a study of PD-1 blockade in classical Hodgkin lymphoma. Brentuximab vedotin exposure varied, and every patient relapsed after autologous stem cell transplantation. The data were produced by immunoSEQ multiplex PCR, yet TCRdb's version contains in-frame clones alone and is incomplete. The sample records under 45,000 clones, approximately 80% being singletons. Sequencing was performed on peripheral blood mononuclear cells (PBMCs), taken at baseline. Receptors originate from a human donor with classical Hodgkin lymphoma.

V and J are TRBV18 and TRBJ1-4; TRBD1 matches 9 bases. CDR3 length: 17 amino acids. The J segment lost 8 bases and the V segment lost 3 bases, leaving 13 bases of the junction unmatched. Germline V gene sequence: CDR1 KGHSH, CDR2 LQKENI. The CDR3 protein is CASSPEQGAHQHEKLFF. The CDR3 DNA reads as TGTGCCAGCTCACCGGAACAGGGGGCGCATCAACACGAAAAACTGTTTTTT.

There are a few counts of this clone. The chain couples TRBV5-1 to TRBJ2-5; D might be TRBD1 or TRBD2, each matching 5 bases. Germline CDR1 is SGHRS and CDR2 is YFSETQ. The CDR3 contains 14 residues. The V gene lost 2 bases and the J gene lost 3 bases, with 11 bases spanning the gap. CDR3 protein: CASSFRDAKETQYF. CDR3 in DNA: TGCGCCAGCAGCTTCCGGGACGCAAAAGAGACCCAGTACTTC.

The genes are TRBV5-1 and TRBJ2-7; TRBD2 matches 13 bases. After removal of 4 bases from V and 2 bases from J, the junction contained 9 bases not matched to a gene. The CDR3 sequence is 17 residues long. From germline, CDR1 is SGHRS and CDR2 YFSETQ. This CDR3 is CASSPRTSGSRAYEQYF. CDR3 coding DNA: TGCGCCAGCAGCCCGCGGACTAGCGGGAGCAGAGCCTACGAGCAGTACTTC.

With respect to this clone: One end of the junction is discordant with germline, which a read error may explain. The V call is TRBV7-7, the J call TRBJ2-1, with 9 nucleotides matching TRBD1. Germline assignment: CDR1 SSHAT and CDR2 FNYEAQ (reference sequence). The CDR3 is made up of 15 amino acids. In DNA form, the CDR3 reads TGTGCTAGCAGCCTCGGGACAGGGCGGAACAATGAGCAGTTCTTC. It translates to CASSLGTGRNNEQFF.

The chain uses TRBV19 and TRBJ1-4; 8 bases match TRBD1. This CDR3 spans 17 amino acids. Trimming removed 0 bases from V and 8 bases from J; junction bases left unmatched: 11. Germline CDR1 and CDR2: LNHDA and SQIVND (reference sequence). CDR3 sequence reads: CASSIDRSGTGHEKLFF. CDR3 DNA: TGTGCCAGTAGTATAGATCGTTCTGGGACAGGCCACGAAAAACTGTTTTTT.

This chain joins TRBV5-1 and TRBJ2-3, with D maybe TRBD2 (6 bases). Germline-derived CDR1 and CDR2 are SGHRS and YFSETQ. This CDR3 comprises 15 residues. Trimming removed 4 bases at V and 0 bases at J, with 12 bases between. The CDR3 reads CASSQRAFSTDTQYF. DNA for the CDR3: TGCGCCAGCAGCCAGCGGGCCTTTAGCACAGATACGCAGTATTTT. The entire variable domain, with the rest obtained from reference TRBV5-1 and TRBJ2-3, is as follows: KAGVTQTPRYLIKTRGQQVTLSCSPISGHRSVSWYQQTPGQGLQFLFEYFSETQRNKGNFPGRFSGRQFSNSRSEMNVSTLELGDSALYLCASSQRAFSTDTQYFGPGTRLTVL.

This sequence joins TRBV5-1 and TRBJ2-7, with 11 positions matching TRBD2. The CDR3 sequence is 16 residues long. The J segment lost 0 bases and the V segment lost 4 bases, leaving 6 bases of the junction unmatched. Per the germline V gene, CDR1 is SGHRS and CDR2 is YFSETQ. CDR3 nucleotide sequence: TGCGCCAGCAGCATCGAAACTAGCGGGAGCTCCTACGAGCAGTACTTC. This codes for CASSIETSGSSYEQYF.

The chain couples TRBV6-5 to TRBJ1-2; D is ambiguous. The germline V gene has CDR1 MNHEY and CDR2 SVGAGI. The CDR3 has 15 residues. V lost 6 bases and J lost 4, with 18 bases in between. The CDR3 here is CASSPSLDVSYGYTF. CDR3 coding DNA: TGTGCCAGCAGCCCCTCCTTGGACGTAAGCTATGGCTACACCTTC.

CDR3 coding DNA: TGTGCCAGCAGCTCAAGGCCGGGTACGGGAGGGCCTGGGGAGACCCAGTACTTC. Protein: CASSSRPGTGGPGETQYF. This chain uses TRBV11-2 with TRBJ2-5; 8 bases agree with TRBD2. V shed 4 bases, J shed 5 bases, and the junction held 18 bases outside the gene matches. This CDR3 has 18 amino acids. The V gene's germline CDR1 is SGHAT and CDR2 FQNNGV.

The J gene is TRBJ1-5, the V gene TRBV27; D is possibly TRBD1 (5 bases). The CDR3 totals 16 residues. CDR1 and CDR2 (germline): MNHEY, SMNVEV (reference sequence). Trimming stripped 2 bases from V and 3 bases from J, with 14 bases between. The CDR3 coding sequence is TGTGCCAGCAGTTTAGGGGCCGGCGGGGCCAATCAGCCCCAGCATTTT. It specifies CASSLGAGGANQPQHF.

This CDR3 is CASSELGQTSYEQYF. CDR3 nucleotide sequence: TGTGCCAGCAGTGAATTGGGTCAGACTTCCTACGAGCAGTACTTC. The J gene is TRBJ2-7, the V gene TRBV25-1; D ambiguous. This CDR3 comprises 15 residues. Germline V gives CDR1 MGHDK, CDR2 SYGVNS. V lost 1 base and J 1 base, leaving 11 bases between the germline ends.

The rearrangement links TRBV30 to TRBJ1-5; no clear D gene. Germline CDR1 reads GTSNPN; CDR2 reads SVGIG (reference sequence). The CDR3 totals 14 residues. The V gene lost 0 bases and the J gene lost 4 bases, with 10 bases spanning the gap. The CDR3, as DNA: TGTGCCTGGAGTGTAGGGCAGTTTAATCAGCCCCAGCATTTT. Translated: CAWSVGQFNQPQHF.